This entry features one T cell receptor (beta chain) sequence. Its specificity is not known. Other DNA sequences in this specimen translate into the identical CDR3. The sample comes from a study of cytomegalovirus exposure and HLA in healthy donors. General observations from the study: It was approximately 150 TCR beta chains that were listed as cytomegalovirus-associated. According to reports, the classifier identified cytomegalovirus status with high specificity and sensitivity. The study found most TCR sequences rare, yet found some public TCRs in many donors. By a later analysis, the bulk of CMV-associated TCR beta chains appeared HLA-restricted.

PCR was performed using 60 Vbeta and 13 Jbeta primers. Libraries were prepared by immunoSEQ multiplex PCR; TCRdb keeps only in-frame clonotypes and omits some of them. The table has around 120,000 clones, roughly 80% seen once; the top ten hold around 28%. This CDR3 region has 15 residues. Trimming cost V 1 base and J 4 bases, with 13 bases left between them. CDR1 SEHNR and CDR2 FQNEAQ come from the germline V gene (reference sequence). The sequence derives from a man in his 60s in good health and CMV-seropositive. Material: PBMCs. The genes are TRBV7-9 and TRBJ1-2; tentatively, D is TRBD1 (5 bases). The CDR3 loop reads CASSLGIGGGYGYTF. DNA of the CDR3: TGTGCCAGCAGCTTAGGAATCGGGGGAGGCTATGGCTACACCTTC.